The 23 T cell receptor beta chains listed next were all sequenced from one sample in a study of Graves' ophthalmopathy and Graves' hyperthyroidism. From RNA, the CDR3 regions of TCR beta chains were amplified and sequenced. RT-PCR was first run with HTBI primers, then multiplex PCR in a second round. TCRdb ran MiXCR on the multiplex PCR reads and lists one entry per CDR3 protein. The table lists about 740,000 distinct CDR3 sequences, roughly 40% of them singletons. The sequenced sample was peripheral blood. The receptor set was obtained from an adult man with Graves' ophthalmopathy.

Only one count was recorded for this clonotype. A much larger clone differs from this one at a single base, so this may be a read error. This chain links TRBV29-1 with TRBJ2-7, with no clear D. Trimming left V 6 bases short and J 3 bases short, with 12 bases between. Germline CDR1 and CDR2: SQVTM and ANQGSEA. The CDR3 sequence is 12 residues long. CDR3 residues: CSVLTAYYEQYF. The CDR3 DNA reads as TGCAGCGTCCTGACCGCCTACTACGAGCAGTACTTC.

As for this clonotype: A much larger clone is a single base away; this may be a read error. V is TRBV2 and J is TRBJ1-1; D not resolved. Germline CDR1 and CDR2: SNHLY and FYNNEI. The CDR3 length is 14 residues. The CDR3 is CASSQTTANTEAFF. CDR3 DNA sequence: TGCGCCAGCAGCCAAACGACGGCGAACACTGAAGCTTTCTTT.

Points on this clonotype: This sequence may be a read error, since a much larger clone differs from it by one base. The CDR3 sequence: CASSRGLAREAQYF. CDR3 coding DNA: TGCGCCAGCAGCCGGGGACTAGCGCGAGAGGCCCAGTACTTC. This chain connects TRBV5-1 to TRBJ2-5; 10 nucleotides match TRBD2. Looked up from germline, CDR1 is SGHRS and CDR2 is YFSETQ. The CDR3 consists of 14 residues.

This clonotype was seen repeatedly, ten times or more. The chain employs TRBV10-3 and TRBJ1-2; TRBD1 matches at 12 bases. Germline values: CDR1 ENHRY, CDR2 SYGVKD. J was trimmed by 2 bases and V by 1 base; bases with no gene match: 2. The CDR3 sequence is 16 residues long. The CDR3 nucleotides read TGTGCCATCAGTGAGTTGGGGACAGGGGGCAACTATGGCTACACCTTC. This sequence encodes CAISELGTGGNYGYTF.

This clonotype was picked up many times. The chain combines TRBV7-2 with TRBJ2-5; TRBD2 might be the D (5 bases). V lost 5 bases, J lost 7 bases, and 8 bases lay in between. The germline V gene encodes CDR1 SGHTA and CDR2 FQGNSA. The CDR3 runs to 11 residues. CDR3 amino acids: CASSQLGTQYF. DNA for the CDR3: TGTGCCAGCAGCCAACTAGGGACCCAGTACTTC. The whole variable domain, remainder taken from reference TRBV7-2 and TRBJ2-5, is GAGVSQSPSNKVTEKGKDVELRCDPISGHTALYWYRQSLGQGLEFLIYFQGNSAPDKSGLPSDRFSAERTGGSVSTLTIQRTQQEDSAVYLCASSQLGTQYFGPGTRLLVL.

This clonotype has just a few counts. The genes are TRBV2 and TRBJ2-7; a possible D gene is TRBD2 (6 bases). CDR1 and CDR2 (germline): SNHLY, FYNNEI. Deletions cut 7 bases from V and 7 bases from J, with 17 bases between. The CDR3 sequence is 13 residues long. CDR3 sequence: CASNRGTAGEQYF. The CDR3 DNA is TGTGCCAGCAACCGCGGGACCGCGGGGGAGCAGTACTTC. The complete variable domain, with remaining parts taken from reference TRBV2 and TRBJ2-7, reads EPEVTQTPSHQVTQMGQEVILRCVPISNHLYFYWYRQILGQKVEFLVSFYNNEISEKSEIFDDQFSVERPDGSNFTLKIRSTKLEDSAMYFCASNRGTAGEQYFGPGTRLTVT.

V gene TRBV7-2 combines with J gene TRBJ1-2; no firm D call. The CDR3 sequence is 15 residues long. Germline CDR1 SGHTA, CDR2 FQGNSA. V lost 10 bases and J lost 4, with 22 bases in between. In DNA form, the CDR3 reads TGTGCCAACAGTCCGGAAGCAGCTTTGGGCTATGGCTACACCTTC. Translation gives CANSPEAALGYGYTF.

CDR3 in DNA: TGTGCCACCAGCAGACAGGGCGCCTTCGGAGAATCACCCCTCCACTTT. Amino acid sequence: CATSRQGAFGESPLHF. V usage is TRBV15 and J usage is TRBJ1-6; possibly TRBD1 for D (5 bases). This CDR3 comprises 16 residues. Trimming left V 2 bases short and J 10 bases short, with 18 bases between. Germline V CDR1 and CDR2: LNHNV, YYDKDF (reference sequence).

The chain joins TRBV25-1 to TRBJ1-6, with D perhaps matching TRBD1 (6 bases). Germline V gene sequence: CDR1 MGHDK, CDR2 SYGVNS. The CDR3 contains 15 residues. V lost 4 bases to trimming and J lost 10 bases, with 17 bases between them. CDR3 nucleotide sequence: TGTGCCAGCAGTGGTGCCCGCGGGACAACCTCACCCCTCCACTTT. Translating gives CASSGARGTTSPLHF.

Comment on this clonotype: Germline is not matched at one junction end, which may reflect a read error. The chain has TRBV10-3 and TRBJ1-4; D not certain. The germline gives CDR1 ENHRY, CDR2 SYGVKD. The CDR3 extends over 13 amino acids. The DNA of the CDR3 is TGTGCCAACAGTGACCCAGCCGGTGAAAAACTGTTTTTT. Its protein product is CANSDPAGEKLFF.

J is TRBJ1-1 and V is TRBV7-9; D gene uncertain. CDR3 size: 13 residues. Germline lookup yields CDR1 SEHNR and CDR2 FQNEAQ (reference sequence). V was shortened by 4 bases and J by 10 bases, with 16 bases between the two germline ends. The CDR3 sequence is CASSSLGIGRAFF. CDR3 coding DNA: TGTGCCAGCAGCTCCCTGGGGATCGGAAGAGCTTTCTTT.

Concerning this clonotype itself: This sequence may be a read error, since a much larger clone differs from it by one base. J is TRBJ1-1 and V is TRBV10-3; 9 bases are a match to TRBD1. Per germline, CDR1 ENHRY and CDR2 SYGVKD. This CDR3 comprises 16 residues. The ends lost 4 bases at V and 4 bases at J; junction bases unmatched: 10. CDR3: CAISARRTGAITEAFF. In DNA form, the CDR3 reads TGTGCCATCAGTGCTAGGAGGACAGGGGCTATCACTGAAGCTTTCTTT.

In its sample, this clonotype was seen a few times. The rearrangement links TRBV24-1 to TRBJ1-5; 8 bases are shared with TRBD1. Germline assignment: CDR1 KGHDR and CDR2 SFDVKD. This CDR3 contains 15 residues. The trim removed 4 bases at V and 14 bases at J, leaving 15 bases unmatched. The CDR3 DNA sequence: TGTGCCACCAGTGACCCTAGACAGGGGCGGAACAATGAGCATTTT. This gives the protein CATSDPRQGRNNEHF.

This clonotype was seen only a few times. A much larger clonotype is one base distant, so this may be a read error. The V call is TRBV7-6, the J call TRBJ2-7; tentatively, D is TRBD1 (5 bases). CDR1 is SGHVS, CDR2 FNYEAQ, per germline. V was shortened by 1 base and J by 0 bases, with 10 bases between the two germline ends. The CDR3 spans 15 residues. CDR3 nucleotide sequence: TGTGCCAGCAGCTTAGGGGCAGGGAACTCCTACGAGCAGTACTTC. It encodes CASSLGAGNSYEQYF. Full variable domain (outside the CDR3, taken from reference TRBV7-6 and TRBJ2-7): GAGVSQSPRYKVTKRGQDVALRCDPISGHVSLYWYRQALGQGPEFLTYFNYEAQQDKSGLPNDRFSAERPEGSISTLTIQRTEQRDSAMYRCASSLGAGNSYEQYFGPGTRLTVT.

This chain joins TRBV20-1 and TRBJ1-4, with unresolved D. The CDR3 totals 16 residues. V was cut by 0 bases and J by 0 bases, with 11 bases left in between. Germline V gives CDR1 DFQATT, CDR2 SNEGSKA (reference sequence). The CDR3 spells CSARDRGVTTNEKLFF. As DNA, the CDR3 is TGCAGTGCTAGAGATCGTGGGGTGACAACTAATGAAAAACTGTTTTTT.

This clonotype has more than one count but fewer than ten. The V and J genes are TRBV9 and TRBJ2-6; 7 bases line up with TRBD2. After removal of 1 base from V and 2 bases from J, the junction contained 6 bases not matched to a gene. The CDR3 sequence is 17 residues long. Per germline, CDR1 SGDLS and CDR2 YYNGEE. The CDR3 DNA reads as TGTGCCAGCAGCGTAAGGGATGGGGGGGCTGGGGCCAACGTCCTGACTTTC. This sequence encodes CASSVRDGGAGANVLTF. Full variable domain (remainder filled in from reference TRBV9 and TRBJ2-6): DSGVTQTPKHLITATGQRVTLRCSPRSGDLSVYWYQQSLDQGLQFLIQYYNGEERAKGNILERFSAQQFPDLHSELNLSSLELGDSALYFCASSVRDGGAGANVLTFGAGSRLTVL.

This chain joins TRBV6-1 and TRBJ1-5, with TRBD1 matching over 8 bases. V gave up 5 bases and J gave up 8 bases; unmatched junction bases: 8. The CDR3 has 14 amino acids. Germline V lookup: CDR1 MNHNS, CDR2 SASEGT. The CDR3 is CASSRQGMGEPQHF. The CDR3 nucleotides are TGTGCCAGCAGTAGACAGGGGATGGGGGAGCCCCAGCATTTT.

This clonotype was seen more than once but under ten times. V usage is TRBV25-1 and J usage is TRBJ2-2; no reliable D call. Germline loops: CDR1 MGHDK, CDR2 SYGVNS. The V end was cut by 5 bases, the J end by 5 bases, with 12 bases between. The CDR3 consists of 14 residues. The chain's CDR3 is CASSPPLGTGELFF. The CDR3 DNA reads TGTGCCAGCAGTCCCCCCCTCGGGACCGGGGAGCTGTTTTTT.

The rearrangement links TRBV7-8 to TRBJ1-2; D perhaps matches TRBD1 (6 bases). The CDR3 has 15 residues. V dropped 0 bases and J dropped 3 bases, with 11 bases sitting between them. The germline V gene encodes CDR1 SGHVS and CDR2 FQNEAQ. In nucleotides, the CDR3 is TGTGCCAGCAGCTTAGCCGGGGGCCCCGACTATGGCTACACCTTC. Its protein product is CASSLAGGPDYGYTF.

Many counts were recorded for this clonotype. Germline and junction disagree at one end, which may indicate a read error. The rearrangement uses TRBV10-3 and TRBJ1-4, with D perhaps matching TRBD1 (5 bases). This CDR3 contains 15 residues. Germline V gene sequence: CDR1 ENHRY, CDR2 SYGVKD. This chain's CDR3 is CASSYSSGTGEKLFF. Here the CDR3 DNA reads TGTGCCAGCAGTTACTCGTCAGGGACCGGCGAAAAACTGTTTTTT.

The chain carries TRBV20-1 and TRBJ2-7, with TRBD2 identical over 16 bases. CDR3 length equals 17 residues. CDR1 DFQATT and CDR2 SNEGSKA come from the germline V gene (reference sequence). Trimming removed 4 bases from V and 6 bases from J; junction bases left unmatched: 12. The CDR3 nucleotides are TGCAGTGCTACGGGACTAGCGGGGGGGAGGGTCCCTGGCGAGCAGTACTTC. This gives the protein CSATGLAGGRVPGEQYF.

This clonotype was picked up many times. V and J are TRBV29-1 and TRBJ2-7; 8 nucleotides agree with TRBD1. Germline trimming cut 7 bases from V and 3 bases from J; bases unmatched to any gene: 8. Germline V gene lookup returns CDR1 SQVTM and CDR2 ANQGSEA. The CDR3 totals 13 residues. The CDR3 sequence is CSGGQGEGYEQYF. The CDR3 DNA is TGCAGCGGCGGACAGGGAGAAGGCTACGAGCAGTACTTC.

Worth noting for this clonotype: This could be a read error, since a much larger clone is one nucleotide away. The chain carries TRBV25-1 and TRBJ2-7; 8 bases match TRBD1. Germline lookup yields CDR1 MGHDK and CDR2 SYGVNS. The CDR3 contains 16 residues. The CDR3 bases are TGTACCAGCAGTGAGTTCGGGCAGGGGGCATCCTACGAGCAGTACTTC. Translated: CTSSEFGQGASYEQYF.